These T cell receptor beta chains were read from a single sample in a study of T-cell reconstitution after alpha-beta-depleted transplantation in children. TCRdb re-called the PCR reads through MiXCR, storing one row per CDR3 protein. The sample lists some 350,000 distinct CDR3 sequences; about 16% were seen once. The sample consisted of PBMCs, mostly from graft donor cells, taken 360 days after TCRalphabeta/CD19-depleted stem cell transplant. Receptors were obtained from a male patient aged 2 to 10 who had a stem cell transplant for acute lymphoblastic leukemia, so the T cells may come from the graft donor. CDR3s include the opening cysteine and the closing phenylalanine or tryptophan. The D gene is left open where the match is weak. A clone size is listed for some rows: how often the clone was seen (once, few, many), or a class if it is expanded.

CDR3nt	CDR3aa	j_gene	v_gene	d_gene	abundance
TGTGCCAGCAGCCAAACGACAGGGGGCACGTACGAGCAGTACTTC	CASSQTTGGTYEQYF	TRBJ2-7	TRBV4-2	TRBD1	NA
TGCAGCGTTGAAGATGGTCGGCACGAGCAGTACTTC	CSVEDGRHEQYF	TRBJ2-7	TRBV29-1	NA	NA
TGTGCCAGCAGCTTGGCCGGGCGGGAGGCAGATACGCAGTATTTT	CASSLAGREADTQYF	TRBJ2-3	TRBV5-6	TRBD2	NA
TGCGCCAGCAGCCAAGATGGGATAAACACTGAAGCTTTCTTT	CASSQDGINTEAFF	TRBJ1-1	TRBV4-3	NA	NA
TGTGCCAGCAGCCCCGCGAGGAGGTCTGGGGCCAACGTCCTGACTTTC	CASSPARRSGANVLTF	TRBJ2-6	TRBV14	NA	few
TGTGCCATCAGTGACCAGGCTCAAGAGACCCAGTACTTC	CAISDQAQETQYF	TRBJ2-5	TRBV10-3	NA	many
TGTGCCTGGAGTCCACAGTTTCGTAATGAAAAACTGTTTTTT	CAWSPQFRNEKLFF	TRBJ1-4	TRBV30	NA	NA
TGTGCCAGCAGCTTAGAACTCCGGCGGGAAAACCGCCAAGAGACCCAGTACTTC	CASSLELRRENRQETQYF	TRBJ2-5	TRBV7-4	NA	NA
TGTGCCACCAGCAGAGATCCTAAGCCGGGACTAGCGGGCGTTGGCTCCTACAATGAGCAGTTCTTC	CATSRDPKPGLAGVGSYNEQFF	TRBJ2-1	TRBV15	TRBD2	few
TGTGCCAGCAGTTTGTCGGACAGGGTTTTTGGGCCCCAGCATTTT	CASSLSDRVFGPQHF	TRBJ1-5	TRBV28	TRBD1	NA
TGTGCCACCAGCAGAGATCGGGCCGGGACAACGGTCTCCTACGAGCAGTACTTC	CATSRDRAGTTVSYEQYF	TRBJ2-7	TRBV15	NA	few
TGTGCCAGCAGTTACTCGGAATCCACCTACGAGCAGTACTTC	CASSYSESTYEQYF	TRBJ2-7	TRBV6-5	NA	few
TGTGCCAGTCGCGCCCCCATGAACACTGAAGCTTTCTTT	CASRAPMNTEAFF	TRBJ1-1	TRBV19	NA	many
TGTGCCAGCAGCTTCGTAGCGGGAGGGTCCTCCGCTTACAATGAGCAGTTCTTC	CASSFVAGGSSAYNEQFF	TRBJ2-1	TRBV7-6	TRBD2	NA
TGCAGTGCTATTGGACTAGCGGGAGTAACAGATACGCAGTATTTT	CSAIGLAGVTDTQYF	TRBJ2-3	TRBV20-1	TRBD2	few
TGCAGTGCTGGTCTGTTGGCGGGCAGCACAGATACGCAGTATTTT	CSAGLLAGSTDTQYF	TRBJ2-3	TRBV20-1	NA	many
TGCAGTGCTAGCCGTTCTAGCGGGAGCTCCTACAATGAGCAGTTCTTC	CSASRSSGSSYNEQFF	TRBJ2-1	TRBV20-1	TRBD2	NA
TGCGCCAGCACCCGGGACAGAAAAGCCTACGAGCAGTACTTC	CASTRDRKAYEQYF	TRBJ2-7	TRBV5-1	TRBD1	few
TGTGCCAGCTCACGACTTTCTTGGCCCAACACCGGGGAGCTGTTTTTT	CASSRLSWPNTGELFF	TRBJ2-2	TRBV18	NA	few
TGTGCCAGTAGCTCAGGGGTAGGAGGCCTGCCGTTCTTC	CASSSGVGGLPFF	TRBJ2-1	TRBV19	NA	few
TGCGCCAGCAGCCCCCGAAAGGGGGAGGCGACCTTAAACACCGGGGAGCTGTTTTTT	CASSPRKGEATLNTGELFF	TRBJ2-2	TRBV4-1	NA	NA
TGTGCCAGCAGTTTAGTCCGCGTGCCAGAGCAGTTCTTC	CASSLVRVPEQFF	TRBJ2-1	TRBV12-3/TRBV12-4	NA	many
TGCGCCAGCAGCCCGGACTACCGGAGCACAGATACGCAGTATTTT	CASSPDYRSTDTQYF	TRBJ2-3	TRBV5-1	NA	few
TGTGCCAGCAGCCCGGGGCTAGCGGGAGGCCTCCGCGAGCAGTTCTTC	CASSPGLAGGLREQFF	TRBJ2-1	TRBV28	TRBD2	NA
TGTGCCAGCAGCCTCACTCCGGGGGAAGGGTACAATGAGCAGTTCTTC	CASSLTPGEGYNEQFF	TRBJ2-1	TRBV9	NA	NA
TGTGCCAGCAGTCTACTTTTAACTTCCGGAAACACCATATATTTT	CASSLLLTSGNTIYF	TRBJ1-3	TRBV12-3/TRBV12-4	NA	NA
TGTGCCAGCTCGGCGGTCTTCAACGAGCAGTACTTC	CASSAVFNEQYF	TRBJ2-7	TRBV7-9	NA	once
TGTGCCAGCAGTTTATCCGGAGTCCGAACCTACGAGCAGTACTTC	CASSLSGVRTYEQYF	TRBJ2-7	TRBV27	NA	NA
TGCGCCAGCAGCTTGGGAGGGGCTCCATCCGATTACGAGCAGTACTTC	CASSLGGAPSDYEQYF	TRBJ2-7	TRBV5-1	NA	few
TGTGCCAGCAGTTACGGAAGACAGGGGGTGAGGTACACTGAAGCTTTCTTT	CASSYGRQGVRYTEAFF	TRBJ1-1	TRBV6-5	TRBD1	NA
TGTGCCAGCAGTGATCGACAGGGAATCGGGCCCCAGCATTTT	CASSDRQGIGPQHF	TRBJ1-5	TRBV6-1	TRBD1	NA
TGTGCCAGCAGCATTAGACAGGAGCTTTACGAGCAGTACTTC	CASSIRQELYEQYF	TRBJ2-7	TRBV7-8	NA	few
TGTGCCAGTTTACAGGGGAGGGGAAAGAAAAACATTCAGTACTTC	CASLQGRGKKNIQYF	TRBJ2-4	TRBV12-3/TRBV12-4	NA	NA
TGTGCCACCAGCAGAGATCTCCCCTCGGGGGCTGACTACGAGCAGTACTTC	CATSRDLPSGADYEQYF	TRBJ2-7	TRBV15	NA	NA
TGTGCCAGCGGCCAACAGGGGGCGGAGACCCAGTACTTC	CASGQQGAETQYF	TRBJ2-5	TRBV7-9	TRBD1	few
TGTGCCAGCAGTTTTGCGGGACCACTCTACGAGCAGTACTTC	CASSFAGPLYEQYF	TRBJ2-7	TRBV12-3/TRBV12-4	NA	few
TGCAGTGCTCAAGGGGGGACTAATGAAAAACTGTTTTTT	CSAQGGTNEKLFF	TRBJ1-4	TRBV20-1	NA	NA
TGTGCCAGCAGTTACTCCGCCGGAGGTGCGGGCGAGCAGTACTTC	CASSYSAGGAGEQYF	TRBJ2-7	TRBV6-5	NA	many
TGCGCCAGCGCGCCCCCTTTTGGGGAGCTGTTTTTT	CASAPPFGELFF	TRBJ2-2	TRBV4-1	NA	few
TGTGCCAGCAGCATTACGGGACAGTGGGGGACCTACGAGCAGTACTTC	CASSITGQWGTYEQYF	TRBJ2-7	TRBV7-2	TRBD1	NA
TGTGCCAGCAGCGCAAGCCTTAACACCGGGGAGCTGTTTTTT	CASSASLNTGELFF	TRBJ2-2	TRBV9	NA	NA
TGTGCCAGCAGTGTTCCCGGAACAGAGGTCCAAGAGACCCAGTACTTC	CASSVPGTEVQETQYF	TRBJ2-5	TRBV2	NA	few
TGTGCCAGCAGTCGCGACATGATCTACGAGCAGTACTTC	CASSRDMIYEQYF	TRBJ2-7	TRBV6-1	NA	NA
TGCAGCGTTGATGGGACGGGGGGGCTGGGCACTGAAGCTTTCTTT	CSVDGTGGLGTEAFF	TRBJ1-1	TRBV29-1	NA	NA